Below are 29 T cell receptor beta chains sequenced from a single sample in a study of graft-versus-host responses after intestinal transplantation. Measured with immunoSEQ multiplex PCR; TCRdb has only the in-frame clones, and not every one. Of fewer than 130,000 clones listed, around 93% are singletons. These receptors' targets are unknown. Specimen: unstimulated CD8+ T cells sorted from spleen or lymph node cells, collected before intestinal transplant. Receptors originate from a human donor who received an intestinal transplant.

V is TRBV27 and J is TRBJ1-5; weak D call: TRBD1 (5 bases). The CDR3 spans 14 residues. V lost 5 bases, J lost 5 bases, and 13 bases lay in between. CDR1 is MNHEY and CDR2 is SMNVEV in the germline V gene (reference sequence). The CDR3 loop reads CASSPGTDYQPQHF. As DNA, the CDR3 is TGTGCCAGCAGTCCTGGGACGGATTATCAGCCCCAGCATTTT.

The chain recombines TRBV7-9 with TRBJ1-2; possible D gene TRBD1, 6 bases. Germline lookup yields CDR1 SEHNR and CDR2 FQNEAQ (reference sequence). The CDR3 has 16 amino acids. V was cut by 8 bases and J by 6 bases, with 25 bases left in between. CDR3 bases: TGTGCCAGCCGAGGGGGGACCACAGGAGACGGGGATGGCTACACCTTC. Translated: CASRGGTTGDGDGYTF.

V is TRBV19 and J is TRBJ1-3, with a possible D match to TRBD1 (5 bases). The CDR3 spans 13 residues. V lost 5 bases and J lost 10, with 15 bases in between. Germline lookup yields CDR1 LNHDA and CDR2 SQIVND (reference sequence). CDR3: CASSEDTRMTIYF. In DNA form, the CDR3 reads TGTGCCAGTAGTGAGGACACCAGGATGACCATATATTTT.

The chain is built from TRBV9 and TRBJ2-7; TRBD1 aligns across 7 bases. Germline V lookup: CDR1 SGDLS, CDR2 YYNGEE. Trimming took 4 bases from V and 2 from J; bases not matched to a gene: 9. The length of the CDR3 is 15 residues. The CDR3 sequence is CASSTSGTVPYEQYF. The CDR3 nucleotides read TGTGCCAGCAGCACCTCCGGGACAGTGCCCTACGAGCAGTACTTC.

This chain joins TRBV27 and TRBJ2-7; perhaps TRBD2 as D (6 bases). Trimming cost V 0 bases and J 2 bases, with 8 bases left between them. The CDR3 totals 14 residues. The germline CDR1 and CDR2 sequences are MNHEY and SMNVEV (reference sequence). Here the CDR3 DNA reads TGTGCCAGCAGTTTATCAGGGGAGGCCTACGAGCAGTACTTC. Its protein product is CASSLSGEAYEQYF.

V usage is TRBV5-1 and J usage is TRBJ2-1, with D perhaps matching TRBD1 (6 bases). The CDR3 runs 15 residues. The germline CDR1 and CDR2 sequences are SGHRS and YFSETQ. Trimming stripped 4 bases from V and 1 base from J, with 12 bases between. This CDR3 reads CASSHGQSSYNEQFF. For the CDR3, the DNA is TGCGCCAGCAGCCACGGACAGTCTTCCTACAATGAGCAGTTCTTC.

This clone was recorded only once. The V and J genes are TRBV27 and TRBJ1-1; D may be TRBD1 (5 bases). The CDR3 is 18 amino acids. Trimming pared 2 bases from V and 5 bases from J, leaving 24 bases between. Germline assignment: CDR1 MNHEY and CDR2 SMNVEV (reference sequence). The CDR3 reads CASSLIATITGRFTEAFF. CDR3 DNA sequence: TGTGCCAGCAGTTTAATTGCGACTATTACAGGAAGATTTACTGAAGCTTTCTTT.

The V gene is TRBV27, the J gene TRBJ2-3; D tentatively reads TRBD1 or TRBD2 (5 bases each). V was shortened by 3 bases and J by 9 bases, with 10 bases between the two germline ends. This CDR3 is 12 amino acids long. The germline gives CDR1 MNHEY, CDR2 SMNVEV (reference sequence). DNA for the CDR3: TGTGCCAGCAGTTTTTCCAGGGACACGCAGTATTTT. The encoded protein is CASSFSRDTQYF.

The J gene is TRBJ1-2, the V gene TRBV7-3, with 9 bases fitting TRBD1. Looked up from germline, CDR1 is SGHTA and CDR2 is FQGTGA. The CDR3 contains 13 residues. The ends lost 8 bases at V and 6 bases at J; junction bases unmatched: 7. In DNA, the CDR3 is TGTGCCAGCGAGAAGGACAGGGGAAATGGCTACACCTTC. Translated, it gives CASEKDRGNGYTF.

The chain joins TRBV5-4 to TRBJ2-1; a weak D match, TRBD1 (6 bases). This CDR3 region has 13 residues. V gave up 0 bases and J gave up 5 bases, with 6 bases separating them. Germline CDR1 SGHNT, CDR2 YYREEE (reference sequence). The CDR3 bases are TGTGCCAGCAGCTTGGACAGGGACAATGAGCAGTTCTTC. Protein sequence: CASSLDRDNEQFF.

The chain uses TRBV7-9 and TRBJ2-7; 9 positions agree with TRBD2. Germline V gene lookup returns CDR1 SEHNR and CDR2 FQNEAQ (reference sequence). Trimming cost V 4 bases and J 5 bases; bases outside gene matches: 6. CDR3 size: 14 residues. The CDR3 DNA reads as TGTGCCAGCAGCTCGACTGGCGGGAGGGACGAGCAGTACTTC. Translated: CASSSTGGRDEQYF.

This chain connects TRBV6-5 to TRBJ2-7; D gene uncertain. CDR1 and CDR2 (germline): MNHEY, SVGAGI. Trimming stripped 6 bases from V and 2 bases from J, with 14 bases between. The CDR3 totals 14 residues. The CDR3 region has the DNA TGTGCCAGCAGACCATTCGGGCCTCCCTACGAGCAGTACTTC. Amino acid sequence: CASRPFGPPYEQYF.

CDR3 bases: TGTGCCAGCAGCCCTCCCTTTGGGACAGAAAACACTGAAGCTTTCTTT. Its translation is CASSPPFGTENTEAFF. This chain joins TRBV5-4 and TRBJ1-1; 7 nucleotides match TRBD1. Trimming at V came to 4 bases and at J to 2 bases, leaving 11 bases not matched to a gene. CDR1 is SGHNT and CDR2 is YYREEE in the germline V gene (reference sequence). The CDR3 is 16 amino acids.

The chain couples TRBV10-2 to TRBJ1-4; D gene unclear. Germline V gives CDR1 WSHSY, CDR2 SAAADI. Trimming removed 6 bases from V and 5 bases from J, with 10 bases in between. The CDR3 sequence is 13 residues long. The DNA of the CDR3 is TGCGCCAGCAGGGATTTCCCCAATGAAAAACTGTTTTTT. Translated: CASRDFPNEKLFF.

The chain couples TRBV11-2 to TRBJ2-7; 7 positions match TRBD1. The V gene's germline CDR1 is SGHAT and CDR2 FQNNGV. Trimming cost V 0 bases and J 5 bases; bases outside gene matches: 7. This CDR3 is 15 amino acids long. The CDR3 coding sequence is TGTGCCAGCAGCTTAGAAGGGGGCTGGATGAACGAGCAGTACTTC. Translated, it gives CASSLEGGWMNEQYF.

The CDR3: CASSLRLGTSGRNEQFF. CDR3 DNA: TGTGCCAGCAGCTTAAGGCTAGGGACTAGCGGGAGGAATGAGCAGTTCTTC. This chain connects TRBV7-3 to TRBJ2-1, with 15 nucleotides matching TRBD2. The germline V gene has CDR1 SGHTA and CDR2 FQGTGA. V lost 1 base to trimming and J lost 7 bases; unmatched junction nucleotides: 5. The CDR3 runs 17 residues.

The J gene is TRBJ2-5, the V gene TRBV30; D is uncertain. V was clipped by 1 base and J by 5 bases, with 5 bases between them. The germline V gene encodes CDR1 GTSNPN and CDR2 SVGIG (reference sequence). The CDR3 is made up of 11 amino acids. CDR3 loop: CAWSAAETQYF. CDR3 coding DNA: TGTGCCTGGAGTGCAGCCGAGACCCAGTACTTC. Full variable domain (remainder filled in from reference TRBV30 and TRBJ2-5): SQTIHQWPATLVQPVGSPLSLECTVEGTSNPNLYWYRQAAGRGLQLLFYSVGIGQISSEVPQNLSASRPQDRQFILSSKKLLLSDSGFYLCAWSAAETQYFGPGTRLLVL.

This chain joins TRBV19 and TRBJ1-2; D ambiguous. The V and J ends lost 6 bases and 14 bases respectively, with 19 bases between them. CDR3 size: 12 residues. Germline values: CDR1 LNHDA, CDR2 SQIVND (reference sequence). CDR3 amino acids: CASSLMVGIETF. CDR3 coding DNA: TGTGCCAGTAGCTTGATGGTGGGGATTGAGACCTTC.

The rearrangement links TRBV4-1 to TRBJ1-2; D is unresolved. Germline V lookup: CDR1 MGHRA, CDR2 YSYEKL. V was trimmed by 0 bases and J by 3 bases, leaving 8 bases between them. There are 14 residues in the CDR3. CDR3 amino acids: CASSQEALYYGYTF. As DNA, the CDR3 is TGCGCCAGCAGCCAAGAAGCCCTTTACTATGGCTACACCTTC.

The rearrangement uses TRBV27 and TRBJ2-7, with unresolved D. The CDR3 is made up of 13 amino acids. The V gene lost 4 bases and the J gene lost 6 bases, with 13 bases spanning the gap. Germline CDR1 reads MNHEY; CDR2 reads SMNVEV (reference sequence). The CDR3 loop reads CASSSNLPSEQYF. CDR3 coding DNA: TGTGCCAGCAGTTCAAACCTCCCGAGCGAGCAGTACTTC.

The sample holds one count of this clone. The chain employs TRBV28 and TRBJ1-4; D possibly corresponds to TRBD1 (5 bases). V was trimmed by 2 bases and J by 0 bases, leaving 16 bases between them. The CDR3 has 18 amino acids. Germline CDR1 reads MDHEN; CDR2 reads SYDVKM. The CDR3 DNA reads TGTGCCAGCAGTTTACTCTACCTCCGGGGGGCAACTAATGAAAAACTGTTTTTT. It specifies CASSLLYLRGATNEKLFF.

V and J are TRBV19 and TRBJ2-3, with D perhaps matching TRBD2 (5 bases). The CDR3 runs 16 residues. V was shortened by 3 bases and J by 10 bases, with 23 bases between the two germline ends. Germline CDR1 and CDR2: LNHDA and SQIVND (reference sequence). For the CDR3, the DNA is TGTGCCAGTAGTATTGCGGGTACGGGCCAGGCTATACCGCAGTATTTT. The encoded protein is CASSIAGTGQAIPQYF.

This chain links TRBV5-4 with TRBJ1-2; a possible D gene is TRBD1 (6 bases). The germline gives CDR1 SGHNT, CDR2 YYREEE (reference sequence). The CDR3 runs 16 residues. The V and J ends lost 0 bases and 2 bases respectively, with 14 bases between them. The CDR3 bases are TGTGCCAGCAGCTTGGACTGGCAGGGGAGGAACTATGGCTACACCTTC. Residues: CASSLDWQGRNYGYTF.

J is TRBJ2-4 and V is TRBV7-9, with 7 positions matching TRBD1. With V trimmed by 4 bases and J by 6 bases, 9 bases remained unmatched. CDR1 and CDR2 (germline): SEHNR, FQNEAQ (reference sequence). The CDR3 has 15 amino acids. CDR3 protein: CASSSPDRVTNIQYF. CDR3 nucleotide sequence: TGTGCCAGCAGCTCGCCCGACAGGGTAACAAACATTCAGTACTTC.

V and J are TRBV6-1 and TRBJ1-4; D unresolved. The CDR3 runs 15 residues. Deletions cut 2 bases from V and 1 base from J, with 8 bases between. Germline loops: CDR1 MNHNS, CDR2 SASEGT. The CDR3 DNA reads TGTGCCAGCAGTGAACCGGGTAGAACTAATGAAAAACTGTTTTTT. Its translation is CASSEPGRTNEKLFF.

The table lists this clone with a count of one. The CDR3 coding sequence is TGTGCCAGCAGCTGGACAGGGGGTCATCAAGAGACCCAGTACTTC. This translates into CASSWTGGHQETQYF. This chain joins TRBV7-3 and TRBJ2-5, with 10 bases matching TRBD1. The CDR3 is 15 residues long. CDR1 is SGHTA and CDR2 is FQGTGA in the germline V gene. Germline trimming cut 4 bases from V and 2 bases from J; bases unmatched to any gene: 4. Complete variable domain (other parts from reference TRBV7-3 and TRBJ2-5): GAGVSQTPSNKVTEKGKYVELRCDPISGHTALYWYRQSLGQGPEFLIYFQGTGAADDSGLPNDRFFAVRPEGSVSTLKIQRTERGDSAVYLCASSWTGGHQETQYFGPGTRLLVL.

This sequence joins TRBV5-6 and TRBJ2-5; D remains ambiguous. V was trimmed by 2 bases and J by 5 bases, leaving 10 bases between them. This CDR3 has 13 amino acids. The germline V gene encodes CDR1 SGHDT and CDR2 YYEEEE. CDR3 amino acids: CASSFGSQETQYF. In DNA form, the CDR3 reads TGTGCCAGCAGCTTCGGCTCACAGGAGACCCAGTACTTC.

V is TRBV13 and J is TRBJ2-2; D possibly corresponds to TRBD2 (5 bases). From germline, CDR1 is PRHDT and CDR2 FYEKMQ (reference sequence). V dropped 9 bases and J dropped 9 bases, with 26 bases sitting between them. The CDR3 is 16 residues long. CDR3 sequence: CASAPPGKRPPRELFF. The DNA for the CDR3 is TGTGCCAGTGCCCCTCCGGGGAAGCGGCCACCCCGGGAGCTGTTTTTT.

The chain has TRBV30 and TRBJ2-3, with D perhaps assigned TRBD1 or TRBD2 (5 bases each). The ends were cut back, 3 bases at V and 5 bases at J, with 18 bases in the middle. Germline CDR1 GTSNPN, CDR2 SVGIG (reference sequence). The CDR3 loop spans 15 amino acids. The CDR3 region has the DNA TGTGCCTGGAGCCATCCTCTCGGGGACGGAGATACGCAGTATTTT. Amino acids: CAWSHPLGDGDTQYF.